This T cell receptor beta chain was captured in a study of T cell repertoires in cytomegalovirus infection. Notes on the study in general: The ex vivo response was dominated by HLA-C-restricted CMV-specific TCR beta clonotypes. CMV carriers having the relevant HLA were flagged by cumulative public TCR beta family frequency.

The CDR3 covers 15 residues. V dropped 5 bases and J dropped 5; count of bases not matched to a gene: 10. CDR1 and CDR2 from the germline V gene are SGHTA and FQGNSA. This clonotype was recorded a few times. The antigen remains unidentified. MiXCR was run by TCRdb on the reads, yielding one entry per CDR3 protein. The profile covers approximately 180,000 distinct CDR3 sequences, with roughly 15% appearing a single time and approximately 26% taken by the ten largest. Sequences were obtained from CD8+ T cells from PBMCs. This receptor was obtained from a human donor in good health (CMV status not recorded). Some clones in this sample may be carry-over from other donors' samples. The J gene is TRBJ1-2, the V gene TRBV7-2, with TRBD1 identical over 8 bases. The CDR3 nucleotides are TGTGCCAGCAGCACCCCCCAGACAGGGGTTTATGGCTACACCTTC. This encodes CASSTPQTGVYGYTF.